These 26 T cell receptor beta chains came from one sample sequenced in a study of blood T cell repertoires in COVID-19. TCRdb's copy holds only in-frame clones and misses some; the assay was immunoSEQ multiplex PCR. Of about 57,000 clones detected, about 82% appear once; the ten largest clones hold around 4.1%. Sample: PBMCs or T cells enriched from blood (not recorded which). All receptors derive from a woman between 35 and 50 years old with acute COVID-19.

V and J are TRBV14 and TRBJ2-1; TRBD2 might be the D (6 bases). The V end lost 4 bases, the J end lost 4 bases, and 11 bases lay between the germline ends. CDR3 size: 14 residues. Germline assignment: CDR1 SGHDN and CDR2 FVKESK. CDR3 nucleotides: TGTGCCAGCAGCCCCCCGGGACTTTACAATGAGCAGTTCTTC. Its protein product is CASSPPGLYNEQFF.

The V call is TRBV4-2, the J call TRBJ2-1; 7 bases fit TRBD2. The CDR3 runs 16 residues. Germline CDR1 reads LGHNA; CDR2 reads YNFKEQ. V lost 2 bases, J lost 5 bases, and 9 bases stayed unmatched. The CDR3 spells CASSQHPGTTDNEQFF. CDR3 DNA sequence: TGTGCCAGCAGCCAACACCCCGGGACTACCGACAATGAGCAGTTCTTC.

The V gene is TRBV5-1, the J gene TRBJ1-2; D is ambiguous. Germline V gene sequence: CDR1 SGHRS, CDR2 YFSETQ. The CDR3 consists of 16 residues. V was shortened by 0 bases and J by 6 bases, with 18 bases between the two germline ends. The CDR3 reads CASSLGMGPTPHGYTF. The CDR3 nucleotides are TGCGCCAGCAGCTTGGGAATGGGCCCAACGCCCCATGGCTACACCTTC.

The chain is built from TRBV10-3 and TRBJ2-5; 9 nucleotides match TRBD1. J gave up 5 bases and V 4 bases, and 2 bases lay outside the gene matches. Germline CDR1 is ENHRY and CDR2 is SYGVKD. There are 13 residues in the CDR3. CDR3 sequence reads: CAISGTGEETQYF. In DNA, the CDR3 is TGTGCCATCAGTGGGACAGGGGAGGAGACCCAGTACTTC.

The chain carries TRBV5-1 and TRBJ1-4; the match to TRBD1 covers 8 bases. The CDR3 is 15 residues long. Germline loops: CDR1 SGHRS, CDR2 YFSETQ. With V trimmed by 0 bases and J by 7 bases, 5 bases remained unmatched. CDR3 nucleotide sequence: TGCGCCAGCAGCTTGGGCACAGGGGGTAGTGAAAAACTGTTTTTT. Translation: CASSLGTGGSEKLFF.

The chain employs TRBV3-1 (or the pseudogene TRBV3-2) and TRBJ2-1, with 8 positions matching TRBD2. Trimming cost V 1 base and J 6 bases; bases outside gene matches: 5. This CDR3 spans 15 amino acids. Germline V CDR1 and CDR2: LGHDT, YNNKEL (reference sequence). In DNA, the CDR3 is TGTGCCAGCAGCCAAGCAAGGACTAGCAGCAATGAGCAGTTCTTC. Translated, it gives CASSQARTSSNEQFF.

This chain connects TRBV28 to TRBJ2-3, with 7 bases matching TRBD2. The germline gives CDR1 MDHEN, CDR2 SYDVKM. The V and J ends lost 8 bases and 3 bases, in that order; junction bases with no gene match: 17. The CDR3 has 17 amino acids. In DNA, the CDR3 is TGTGCCAGCTGGGCCGCAGGGAGGGCCCTCATTACAGATACGCAGTATTTT. Protein: CASWAAGRALITDTQYF. The variable domain in full, completed from reference TRBV28 and TRBJ2-3, reads DVKVTQSSRYLVKRTGEKVFLECVQDMDHENMFWYRQDPGLGLRLIYFSYDVKMKEKGDIPEGYSVSREKKERFSLILESASTNQTSMYLCASWAAGRALITDTQYFGPGTRLTVL.

This clone was seen a single time. The chain recombines TRBV28 with TRBJ1-3, with D unresolved. CDR3 length: 15 amino acids. The germline V gene has CDR1 MDHEN and CDR2 SYDVKM. Trimming took 6 bases from V and 1 from J, leaving 13 bases between them. CDR3 in amino acids: CASRPPRGSGNTIYF. The CDR3 nucleotides are TGTGCCAGCAGACCCCCTCGAGGTTCTGGAAACACCATATATTTT. The variable domain in full, with the rest retrieved from reference TRBV28 and TRBJ1-3, is DVKVTQSSRYLVKRTGEKVFLECVQDMDHENMFWYRQDPGLGLRLIYFSYDVKMKEKGDIPEGYSVSREKKERFSLILESASTNQTSMYLCASRPPRGSGNTIYFGEGSWLTVV.

The CDR3 loop is CASSPPYPGFEQYF. CDR3 nucleotide sequence: TGTGCCAGCTCACCACCCTACCCCGGGTTCGAGCAGTACTTC. J is TRBJ2-7 and V is TRBV18; D remains unclear. V was cut by 0 bases and J by 6 bases, with 12 bases left in between. Germline V gene sequence: CDR1 KGHSH, CDR2 LQKENI. CDR3 length: 14 residues.

Only one count was recorded for this clone. The chain recombines TRBV5-1 with TRBJ2-6, with 8 positions matching TRBD1. J lost 0 bases, V lost 5 bases, and 4 bases had no gene match. The CDR3 is made up of 16 amino acids. Germline V lookup: CDR1 SGHRS, CDR2 YFSETQ. Written as DNA, the CDR3 is TGCGCCAGCAGTTACAGGGGGGCCTCTGGGGCCAACGTCCTGACTTTC. This encodes CASSYRGASGANVLTF.

This chain links TRBV5-4 with TRBJ1-3; TRBD1 might be the D (5 bases). The germline CDR1 and CDR2 sequences are SGHNT and YYREEE (reference sequence). The CDR3 covers 16 residues. Trimming took 3 bases from V and 0 from J, leaving 13 bases between them. The CDR3 spells CASSWDQGPSGNTIYF. CDR3 bases: TGTGCCAGCAGCTGGGATCAGGGCCCCTCTGGAAACACCATATATTTT.

The gene calls are TRBV4-2 and TRBJ2-1, with a weak D call TRBD2 (5 bases). This CDR3 is built from 20 residues. Germline CDR1 is LGHNA and CDR2 is YNFKEQ. The germline V and J ends were trimmed by 3 bases and 0 bases, with 24 bases remaining between them. The CDR3 region has the DNA TGTGCCAGCAGCCAGGGCGACCCCCCCAGCTTAGGGAGCTCCTACAATGAGCAGTTCTTC. The encoded protein is CASSQGDPPSLGSSYNEQFF.

The chain combines TRBV7-8 with TRBJ1-3, with a possible D match to TRBD1 (5 bases). The CDR3 covers 17 residues. Germline values: CDR1 SGHVS, CDR2 FQNEAQ. V lost 4 bases and J 0 bases, leaving 16 bases between the germline ends. The CDR3 nucleotides are TGTGCCAGCAGCTCTACAACGGGGGGGAGCTCTGGAAACACCATATATTTT. This gives the protein CASSSTTGGSSGNTIYF. Based on the CDR3 plus reference TRBV7-8 and TRBJ1-3, the full variable domain is GAGVSQSPRYKVAKRGQDVALRCDPISGHVSLFWYQQALGQGPEFLTYFQNEAQLDKSGLPSDRFFAERPEGSVSTLKIQRTQQEDSAVYLCASSSTTGGSSGNTIYFGEGSWLTVV.

Notes on this clone: This same CDR3 is encoded by further DNA sequences in the sample. The chain combines TRBV5-1 with TRBJ1-5; 7 bases match TRBD1. V lost 0 bases, J lost 2 bases, and 2 bases stayed unmatched. There are 15 residues in the CDR3. The germline CDR1 and CDR2 sequences are SGHRS and YFSETQ. The CDR3 here is CASSLGQGGNQPQHF. As DNA, the CDR3 is TGCGCCAGCAGCTTGGGACAGGGCGGCAATCAGCCCCAGCATTTT. The full variable domain, completed using reference TRBV5-1 and TRBJ1-5, is KAGVTQTPRYLIKTRGQQVTLSCSPISGHRSVSWYQQTPGQGLQFLFEYFSETQRNKGNFPGRFSGRQFSNSRSEMNVSTLELGDSALYLCASSLGQGGNQPQHFGDGTRLSIL.

The chain links TRBV19 to TRBJ1-2; D is possibly TRBD1 (6 bases). Per the germline V gene, CDR1 is LNHDA and CDR2 is SQIVND (reference sequence). V gave up 5 bases and J gave up 4 bases, with 14 bases separating them. The CDR3 runs 14 residues. The CDR3 region is CASSPQGGGYGYTF. The DNA of the CDR3 is TGTGCCAGTAGTCCACAGGGCGGAGGCTATGGCTACACCTTC. Complete variable domain (other parts from reference TRBV19 and TRBJ1-2): DGGITQSPKYLFRKEGQNVTLSCEQNLNHDAMYWYRQDPGQGLRLIYYSQIVNDFQKGDIAEGYSVSREKKESFPLTVTSAQKNPTAFYLCASSPQGGGYGYTFGSGTRLTVV.

This clone was seen a single time. The gene calls are TRBV19 and TRBJ1-1; D is unresolved. Trimming took off 3 bases at V and 5 bases at J, with 7 bases between the two ends. The V gene's germline CDR1 is LNHDA and CDR2 SQIVND (reference sequence). The CDR3 covers 12 residues. In nucleotides, the CDR3 is TGTGCCAGTAGTATTGCGGGGACTGAAGCTTTCTTT. This encodes CASSIAGTEAFF.

The V call is TRBV4-2, the J call TRBJ2-1, with 7 bases matching TRBD1. J lost 2 bases, V lost 2 bases, and 3 bases had no gene match. The CDR3 runs to 15 residues. Germline-derived CDR1 and CDR2 are LGHNA and YNFKEQ. Here the CDR3 reads CASSQPTGTYNEQFF. As DNA, the CDR3 is TGTGCCAGCAGCCAACCGACAGGGACCTACAATGAGCAGTTCTTC.

The rearrangement links TRBV5-1 to TRBJ2-5; TRBD2 aligns across 8 bases. V shed 4 bases, J shed 4 bases, and the junction held 9 bases outside the gene matches. The length of the CDR3 is 15 residues. Germline V CDR1 and CDR2: SGHRS, YFSETQ. DNA for the CDR3: TGCGCCAGCAGCCACAGCGGGAGAGAAGGAGAGACCCAGTACTTC. Protein sequence: CASSHSGREGETQYF.

The chain couples TRBV7-9 to TRBJ2-5; 10 bases are a match to TRBD1. This CDR3 comprises 16 residues. V gave up 4 bases and J gave up 5 bases; unmatched junction bases: 10. Germline CDR1 SEHNR, CDR2 FQNEAQ (reference sequence). For the CDR3, the DNA is TGTGCCAGCAGCTCCCCTTGGACAGGGGGTGGCGAGACCCAGTACTTC. This codes for CASSSPWTGGGETQYF.

The chain carries TRBV10-2 and TRBJ2-7; 8 nucleotides align to TRBD1. V shed 5 bases and J 9 bases; nucleotides not matched to a gene: 9. The CDR3 is 13 amino acids. Per the germline V gene, CDR1 is WSHSY and CDR2 is SAAADI. In DNA, the CDR3 is TGCGCCAGCAGTAATACAGGGGGATCCCGGCAGTACGTC. It encodes CASSNTGGSRQYV.

The rearrangement uses TRBV5-1 and TRBJ2-7; D is perhaps TRBD1 (6 bases). The V end was cut by 6 bases, the J end by 3 bases, with 16 bases between. CDR3 length: 14 residues. In germline, CDR1 is SGHRS, CDR2 YFSETQ. CDR3 bases: TGCGCCAGCAAGGTCAGGACAGATTTCTACGAGCAGTACTTC. Its protein product is CASKVRTDFYEQYF.

The chain joins TRBV10-3 to TRBJ1-3; 9 bases fit TRBD1. The CDR3 length is 14 residues. Germline lookup yields CDR1 ENHRY and CDR2 SYGVKD. V dropped 3 bases and J dropped 7; count of bases not matched to a gene: 4. CDR3 sequence (DNA): TGTGCCATCAGTGACTCACAGGGGGCGAACACCATATATTTT. It encodes CAISDSQGANTIYF.

V usage is TRBV7-2 and J usage is TRBJ2-1; D is ambiguous. From germline, CDR1 is SGHTA and CDR2 FQGNSA. Trimming left V 1 base short and J 9 bases short, with 16 bases between. The CDR3 runs 15 residues. CDR3: CASSLVGSVVGEQFF. In DNA, the CDR3 is TGTGCCAGCAGCTTAGTTGGCAGCGTTGTGGGTGAGCAGTTCTTC.

The CDR3 reads CASSHRDYYNEQFF. CDR3 DNA: TGTGCCAGCAGCCACCGGGACTACTACAATGAGCAGTTCTTC. V and J are TRBV7-9 and TRBJ2-1; TRBD2 agrees at 7 bases. The germline CDR1 and CDR2 sequences are SEHNR and FQNEAQ (reference sequence). The V and J ends lost 5 bases and 3 bases, in that order; junction bases with no gene match: 4. The CDR3 length is 14 residues.

The chain employs TRBV10-3 and TRBJ2-1, with 12 nucleotides matching TRBD2. The length of the CDR3 is 17 residues. With 0 bases clipped from V and 5 bases from J, the junction kept 5 bases outside the gene matches. Germline CDR1 is ENHRY and CDR2 is SYGVKD. The CDR3 DNA reads as TGTGCCATCAGTGAGTCTTTGGGACTAGCGGGCGACAATGAGCAGTTCTTC. It codes for CAISESLGLAGDNEQFF.

This sequence joins TRBV19 and TRBJ1-5; TRBD1 matches 7 bases. Per germline, CDR1 LNHDA and CDR2 SQIVND (reference sequence). The junction had 13 bases not matched to a gene; V was cut back by 7 bases and J by 4 bases. CDR3 length equals 16 residues. The CDR3 nucleotides read TGTGCCAGTACCCCCCGGGACAGACCGTCTAATCAGCCCCAGCATTTT. It codes for CASTPRDRPSNQPQHF.